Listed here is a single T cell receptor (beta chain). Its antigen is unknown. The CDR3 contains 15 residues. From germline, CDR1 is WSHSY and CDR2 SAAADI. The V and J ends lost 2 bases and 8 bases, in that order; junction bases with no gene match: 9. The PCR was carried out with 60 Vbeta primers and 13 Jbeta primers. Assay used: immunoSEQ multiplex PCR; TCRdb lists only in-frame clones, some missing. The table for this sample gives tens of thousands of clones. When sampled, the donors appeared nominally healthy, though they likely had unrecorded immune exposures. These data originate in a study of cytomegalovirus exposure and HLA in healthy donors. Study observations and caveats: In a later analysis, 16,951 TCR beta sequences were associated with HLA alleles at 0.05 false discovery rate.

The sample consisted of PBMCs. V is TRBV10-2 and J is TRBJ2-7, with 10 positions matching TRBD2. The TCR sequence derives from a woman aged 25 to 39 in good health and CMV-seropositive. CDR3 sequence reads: CASSEGSGGAVKQYF. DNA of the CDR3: TGCGCCAGCAGTGAGGGAAGCGGGGGGGCTGTGAAGCAGTACTTC.